The text below deals with one TCR beta chain. TCRdb's table, derived via immunoSEQ multiplex PCR, lists solely in-frame clones and lacks some. The repertoire includes about 23,000 clones, more than 90% of them detected once, and about 8% sits in the top ten. CDR3 length equals 17 residues. Per the germline V gene, CDR1 is MDHEN and CDR2 is SYDVKM. With V trimmed by 3 bases and J by 3 bases, 8 bases remained unmatched. This sample was included in a study of blood T cell repertoires in COVID-19. Study summary: Acute and convalescent COVID-19 specimens originated in the United States, Italy and Spain.

The chain joins TRBV28 to TRBJ2-6, with 7 nucleotides matching TRBD1. Sequenced input: peripheral blood. This clonotype was sampled from a human donor in a cohort sampled during active COVID-19. CDR3 coding DNA: TGTGCCAGCAGTTTGACAGGGACCCCCGGTGGGGCCAACGTCCTGACTTTC. Amino acids: CASSLTGTPGGANVLTF.